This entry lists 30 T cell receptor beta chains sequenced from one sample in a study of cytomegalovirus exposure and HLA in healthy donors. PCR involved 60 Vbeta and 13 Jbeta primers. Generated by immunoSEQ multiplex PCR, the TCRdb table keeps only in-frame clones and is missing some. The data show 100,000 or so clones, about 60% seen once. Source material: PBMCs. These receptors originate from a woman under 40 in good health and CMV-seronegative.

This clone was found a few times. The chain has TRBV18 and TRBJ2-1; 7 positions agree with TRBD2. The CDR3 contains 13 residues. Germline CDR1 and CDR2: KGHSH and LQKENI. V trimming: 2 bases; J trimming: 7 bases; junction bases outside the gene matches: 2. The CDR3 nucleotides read TGTGCCAGCTCACCATCAGCGGGGAATGAGCAGTTCTTC. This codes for CASSPSAGNEQFF.

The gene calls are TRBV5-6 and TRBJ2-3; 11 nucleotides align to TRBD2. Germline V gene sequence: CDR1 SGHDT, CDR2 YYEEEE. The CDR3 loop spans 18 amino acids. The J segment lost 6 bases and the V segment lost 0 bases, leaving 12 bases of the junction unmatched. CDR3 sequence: CASSLGGSGGVWLDTQYF. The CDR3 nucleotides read TGTGCCAGCAGCTTGGGAGGTAGCGGGGGGGTATGGCTCGATACGCAGTATTTT.

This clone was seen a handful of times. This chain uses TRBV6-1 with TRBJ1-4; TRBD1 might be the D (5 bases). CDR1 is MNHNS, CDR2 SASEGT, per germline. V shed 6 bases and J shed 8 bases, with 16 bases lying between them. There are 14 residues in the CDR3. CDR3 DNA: TGTGCCAGCAGACCCAAACAGGTCGGAGAAAAACTGTTTTTT. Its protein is CASRPKQVGEKLFF.

CDR3 amino acids: CASSSDPGTRMLAFF. The DNA of the CDR3 is TGTGCCAGTAGTTCCGATCCCGGGACTCGAATGTTGGCTTTCTTT. This chain uses TRBV19 with TRBJ1-1; a weak D match, TRBD1 (5 bases). The V gene lost 5 bases and the J gene lost 11 bases, with 24 bases spanning the gap. Germline V gives CDR1 LNHDA, CDR2 SQIVND (reference sequence). CDR3 size: 15 residues.

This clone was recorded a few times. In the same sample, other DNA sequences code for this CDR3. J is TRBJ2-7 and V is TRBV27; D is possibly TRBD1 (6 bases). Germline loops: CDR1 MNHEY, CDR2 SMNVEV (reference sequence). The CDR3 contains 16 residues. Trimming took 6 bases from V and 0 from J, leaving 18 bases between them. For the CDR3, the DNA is TGTGCCAGCAGCTCTCAGGGGTTTCCCGGCTCCTACGAGCAGTACTTC. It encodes CASSSQGFPGSYEQYF.

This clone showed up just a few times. CDR3 DNA: TGCGCCAGCAGCTTGGACGGCAGGGGGAGCTCCTACGAGCAGTACTTC. The encoded protein is CASSLDGRGSSYEQYF. This chain uses TRBV5-1 with TRBJ2-7, with 7 bases lining up with TRBD1. Trimming at V came to 0 bases and at J to 0 bases, leaving 6 bases not matched to a gene. Germline CDR1 is SGHRS and CDR2 is YFSETQ. This CDR3 region has 16 residues.

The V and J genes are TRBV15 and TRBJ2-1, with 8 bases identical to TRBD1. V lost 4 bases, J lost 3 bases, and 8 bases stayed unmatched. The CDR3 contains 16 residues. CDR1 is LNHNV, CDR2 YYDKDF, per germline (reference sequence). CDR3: CATSKTADRDYNEQFF. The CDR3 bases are TGTGCCACCAGCAAGACGGCGGACAGGGACTACAATGAGCAGTTCTTC.

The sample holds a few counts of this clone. The CDR3 loop is CASSEEASGGAEQYF. Written as DNA, the CDR3 is TGTGCCAGCAGTGAAGAGGCTAGCGGGGGGGCCGAGCAGTATTTT. The genes are TRBV2 and TRBJ2-3, with 12 positions matching TRBD2. J gave up 11 bases and V 1 base, and 7 bases lay outside the gene matches. CDR3 length equals 15 residues. Looked up from germline, CDR1 is SNHLY and CDR2 is FYNNEI.

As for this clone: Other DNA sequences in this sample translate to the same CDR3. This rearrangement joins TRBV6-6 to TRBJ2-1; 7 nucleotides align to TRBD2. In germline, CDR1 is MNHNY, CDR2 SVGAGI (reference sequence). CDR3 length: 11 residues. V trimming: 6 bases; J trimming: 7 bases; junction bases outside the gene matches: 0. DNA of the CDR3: TGTGCCAGCAGGGGGGGGAATGAGCAGTTCTTC. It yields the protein CASRGGNEQFF.

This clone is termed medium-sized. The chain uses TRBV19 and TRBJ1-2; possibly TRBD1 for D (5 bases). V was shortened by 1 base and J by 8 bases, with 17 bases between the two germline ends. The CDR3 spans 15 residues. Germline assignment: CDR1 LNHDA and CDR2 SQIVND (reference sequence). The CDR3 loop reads CASSIVTGVSWGYTF. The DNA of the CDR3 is TGTGCCAGTAGTATAGTCACAGGAGTGTCGTGGGGCTACACCTTC.

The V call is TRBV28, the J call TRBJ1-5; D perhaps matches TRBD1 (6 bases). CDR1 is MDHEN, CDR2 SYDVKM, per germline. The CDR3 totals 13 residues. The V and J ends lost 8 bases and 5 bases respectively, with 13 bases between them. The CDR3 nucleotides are TGTGCCAGCCACAGGGCTTCCTATCAGCCCCAGCATTTT. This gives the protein CASHRASYQPQHF.

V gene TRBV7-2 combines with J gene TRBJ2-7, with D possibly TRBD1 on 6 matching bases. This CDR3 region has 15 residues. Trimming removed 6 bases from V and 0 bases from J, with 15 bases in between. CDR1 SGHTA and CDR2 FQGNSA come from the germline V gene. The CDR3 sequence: CASSSLRGRSYEQYF. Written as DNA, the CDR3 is TGTGCCAGCAGTTCACTCAGGGGACGCTCCTACGAGCAGTACTTC.

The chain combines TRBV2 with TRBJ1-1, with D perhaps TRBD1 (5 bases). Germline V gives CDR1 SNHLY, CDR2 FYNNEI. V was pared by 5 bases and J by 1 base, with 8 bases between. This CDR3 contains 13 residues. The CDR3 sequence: CASSSQGNTEAFF. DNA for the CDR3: TGTGCCAGCAGTAGTCAGGGGAACACTGAAGCTTTCTTT. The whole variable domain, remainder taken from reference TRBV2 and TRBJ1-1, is EPEVTQTPSHQVTQMGQEVILRCVPISNHLYFYWYRQILGQKVEFLVSFYNNEISEKSEIFDDQFSVERPDGSNFTLKIRSTKLEDSAMYFCASSSQGNTEAFFGQGTRLTVV.

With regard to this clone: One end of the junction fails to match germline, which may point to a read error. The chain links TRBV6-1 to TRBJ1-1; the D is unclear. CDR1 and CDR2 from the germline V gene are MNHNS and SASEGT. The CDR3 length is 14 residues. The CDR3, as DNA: TGTGCCAGCAGTGAGAGGCACACCAACACTGAAGATTTCTTT. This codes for CASSERHTNTEDFF.

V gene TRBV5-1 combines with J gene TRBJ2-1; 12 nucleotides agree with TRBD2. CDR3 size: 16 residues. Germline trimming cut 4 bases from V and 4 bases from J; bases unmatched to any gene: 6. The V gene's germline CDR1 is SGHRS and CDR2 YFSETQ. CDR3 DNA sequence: TGCGCCAGCAGCATTCTAGCGGGGGGGCCATACAATGAGCAGTTCTTC. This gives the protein CASSILAGGPYNEQFF. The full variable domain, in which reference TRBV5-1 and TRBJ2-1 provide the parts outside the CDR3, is KAGVTQTPRYLIKTRGQQVTLSCSPISGHRSVSWYQQTPGQGLQFLFEYFSETQRNKGNFPGRFSGRQFSNSRSEMNVSTLELGDSALYLCASSILAGGPYNEQFFGPGTRLTVL.

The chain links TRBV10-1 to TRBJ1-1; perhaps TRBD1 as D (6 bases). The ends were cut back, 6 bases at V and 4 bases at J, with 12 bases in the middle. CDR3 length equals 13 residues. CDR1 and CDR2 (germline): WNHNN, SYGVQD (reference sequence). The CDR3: CASSSGDATEAFF. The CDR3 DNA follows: TGCGCCAGCAGCTCAGGGGACGCCACTGAAGCTTTCTTT.

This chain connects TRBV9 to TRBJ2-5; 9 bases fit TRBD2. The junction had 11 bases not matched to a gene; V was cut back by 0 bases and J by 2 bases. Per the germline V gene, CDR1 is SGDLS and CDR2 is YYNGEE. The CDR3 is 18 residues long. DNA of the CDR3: TGTGCCAGCAGCGTAGACCCCTCAGGAGCGGGGGGTCAAGAGACCCAGTACTTC. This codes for CASSVDPSGAGGQETQYF.

The CDR3 nucleotides are TGTGCCAGCAGTCCTCTCAGGGGGGTGAGGGAGCAGTACTTC. Protein product: CASSPLRGVREQYF. The chain carries TRBV28 and TRBJ2-7; D may be TRBD1 (7 bases). The CDR3 totals 14 residues. Trimming took 5 bases from V and 7 from J, leaving 18 bases between them. The germline gives CDR1 MDHEN, CDR2 SYDVKM. The full variable domain, with the rest looked up from reference TRBV28 and TRBJ2-7, is DVKVTQSSRYLVKRTGEKVFLECVQDMDHENMFWYRQDPGLGLRLIYFSYDVKMKEKGDIPEGYSVSREKKERFSLILESASTNQTSMYLCASSPLRGVREQYFGPGTRLTVT.

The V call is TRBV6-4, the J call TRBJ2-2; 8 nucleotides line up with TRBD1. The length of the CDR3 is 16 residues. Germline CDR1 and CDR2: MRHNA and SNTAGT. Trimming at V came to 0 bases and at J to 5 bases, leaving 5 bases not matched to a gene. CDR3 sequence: CASSDSRTGITGELFF. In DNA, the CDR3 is TGTGCCAGCAGTGACTCAAGGACAGGGATAACCGGGGAGCTGTTTTTT.

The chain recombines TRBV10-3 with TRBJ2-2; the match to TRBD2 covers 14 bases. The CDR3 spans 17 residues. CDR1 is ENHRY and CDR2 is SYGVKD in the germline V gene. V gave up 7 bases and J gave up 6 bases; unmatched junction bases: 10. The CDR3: CAITLTSGGANAGELFF. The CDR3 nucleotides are TGTGCCATCACCCTGACTAGCGGGGGGGCTAATGCCGGGGAGCTGTTTTTT.

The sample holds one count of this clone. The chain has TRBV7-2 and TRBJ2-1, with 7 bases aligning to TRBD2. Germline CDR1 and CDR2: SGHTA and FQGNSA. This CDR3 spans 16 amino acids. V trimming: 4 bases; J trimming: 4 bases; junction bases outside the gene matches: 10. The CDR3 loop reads CASSSGWGGRYNEQFF. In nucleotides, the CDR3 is TGTGCCAGCAGCTCGGGGTGGGGGGGGAGATACAATGAGCAGTTCTTC.

The CDR3 bases are TGTGCCAGCAGCTCCCGGGACAGGGGCCCTGAAGCTTTCTTT. Translated: CASSSRDRGPEAFF. V gene TRBV7-9 combines with J gene TRBJ1-1; 10 bases align to TRBD1. Trimming at V came to 4 bases and at J to 6 bases, leaving 5 bases not matched to a gene. The CDR3 has 14 amino acids. Germline lookup yields CDR1 SEHNR and CDR2 FQNEAQ (reference sequence).

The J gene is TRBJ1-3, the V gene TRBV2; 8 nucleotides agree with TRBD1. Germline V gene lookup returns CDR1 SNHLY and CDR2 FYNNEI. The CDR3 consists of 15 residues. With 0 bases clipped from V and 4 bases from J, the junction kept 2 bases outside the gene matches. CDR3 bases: TGTGCCAGCAGTGAAGCGGCAGGGGGCGGAAACACCATATATTTT. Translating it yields CASSEAAGGGNTIYF.

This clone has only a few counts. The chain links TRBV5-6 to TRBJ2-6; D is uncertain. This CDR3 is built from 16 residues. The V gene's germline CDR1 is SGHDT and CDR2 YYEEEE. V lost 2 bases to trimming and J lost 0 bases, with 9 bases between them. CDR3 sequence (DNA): TGTGCCAGCAGCTTAAACAGTCTCTCTGGGGCCAACGTCCTGACTTTC. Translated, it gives CASSLNSLSGANVLTF. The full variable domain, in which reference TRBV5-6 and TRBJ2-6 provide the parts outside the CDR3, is DAGVTQSPTHLIKTRGQQVTLRCSPKSGHDTVSWYQQALGQGPQFIFQYYEEEERQRGNFPDRFSGHQFPNYSSELNVNALLLGDSALYLCASSLNSLSGANVLTFGAGSRLTVL.

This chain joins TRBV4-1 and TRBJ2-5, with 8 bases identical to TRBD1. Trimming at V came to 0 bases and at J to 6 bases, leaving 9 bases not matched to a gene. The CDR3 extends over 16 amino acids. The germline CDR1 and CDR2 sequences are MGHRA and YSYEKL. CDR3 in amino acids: CASSQDPGTGGKTQYF. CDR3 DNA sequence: TGCGCCAGCAGCCAAGATCCCGGGACAGGTGGGAAGACCCAGTACTTC.

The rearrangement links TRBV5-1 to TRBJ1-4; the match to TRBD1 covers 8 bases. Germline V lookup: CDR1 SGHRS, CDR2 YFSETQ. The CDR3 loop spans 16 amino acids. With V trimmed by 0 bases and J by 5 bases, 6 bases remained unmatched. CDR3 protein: CASSLGSTGGNEKLFF. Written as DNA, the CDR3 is TGCGCCAGCAGCTTGGGGAGCACAGGGGGAAATGAAAAACTGTTTTTT.

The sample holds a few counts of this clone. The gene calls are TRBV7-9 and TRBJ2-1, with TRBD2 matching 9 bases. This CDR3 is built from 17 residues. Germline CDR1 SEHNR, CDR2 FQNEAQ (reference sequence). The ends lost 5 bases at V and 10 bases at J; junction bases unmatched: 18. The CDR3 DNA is TGTGCCAGCAGCGCTACGCCGAGTTGGCGGGAGGGAATCGAGCAGTTCTTC. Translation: CASSATPSWREGIEQFF.

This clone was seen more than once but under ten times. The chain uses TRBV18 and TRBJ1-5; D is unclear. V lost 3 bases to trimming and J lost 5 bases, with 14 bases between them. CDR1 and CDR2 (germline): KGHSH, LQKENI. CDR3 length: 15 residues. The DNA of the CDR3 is TGTGCCAGCTCACCCCTGGCGGGGAGCGATCAGCCCCAGCATTTT. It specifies CASSPLAGSDQPQHF.

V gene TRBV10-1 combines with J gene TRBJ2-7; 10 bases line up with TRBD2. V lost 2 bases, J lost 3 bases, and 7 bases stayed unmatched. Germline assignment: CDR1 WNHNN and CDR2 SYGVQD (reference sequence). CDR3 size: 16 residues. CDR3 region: CASSERGSGGIYEQYF. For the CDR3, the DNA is TGCGCCAGCAGTGAGAGGGGTAGCGGGGGGATCTACGAGCAGTACTTC.

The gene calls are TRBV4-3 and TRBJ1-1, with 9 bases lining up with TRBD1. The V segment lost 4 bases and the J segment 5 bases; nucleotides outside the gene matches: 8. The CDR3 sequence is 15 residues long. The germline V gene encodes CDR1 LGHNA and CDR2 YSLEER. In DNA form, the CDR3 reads TGCGCCAGCAGCCCTACGTGGACAGGGGAAACTGAAGCTTTCTTT. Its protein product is CASSPTWTGETEAFF.